The 3 T cell receptor beta chains given below trace back to one sample, sequenced in a study of T cells in Graves' hyperthyroidism and ophthalmopathy. RNA transcripts served as the template for amplifying TCR beta CDR3 regions. RT-PCR in the first round (using the HTBI primer set) targeted the TCR CDR3. TCRdb itself ran the multiplex PCR reads through MiXCR, one entry per CDR3 protein. The sample lists about half a million distinct CDR3 sequences, approximately 20% occurring once. Sequenced sample: blood. The receptors were sampled from a man in his forties or fifties with Graves' ophthalmopathy.

This clonotype occurred a few times. V usage is TRBV15 and J usage is TRBJ1-4; 9 nucleotides match TRBD1. The V segment lost 5 bases and the J segment 0 bases; nucleotides outside the gene matches: 1. Per the germline V gene, CDR1 is LNHNV and CDR2 is YYDKDF (reference sequence). CDR3 length equals 15 residues. CDR3 sequence reads: CATSWTGATNEKLFF. DNA of the CDR3: TGTGCCACCAGCTGGACAGGGGCAACTAATGAAAAACTGTTTTTT.

The table lists this clonotype with a few counts. Given a much more abundant clone one base away, this may be a read error. The chain couples TRBV18 to TRBJ1-5; no clear D gene. The CDR3 covers 14 residues. CDR1 is KGHSH, CDR2 LQKENI, per germline. The CDR3 region has the DNA TGTACCAGCTCACCGAGCCAGATTACTCAGCCCCAGCATTTT. Translated: CTSSPSQITQPQHF.

This clonotype turned up a few times. The chain combines TRBV11-2 with TRBJ1-4; 8 bases match TRBD1. The CDR3 consists of 14 residues. The germline CDR1 and CDR2 sequences are SGHAT and FQNNGV. V lost 4 bases and J lost 8; bases outside the gene matches: 6. DNA of the CDR3: TGTGCCAGCAGCTCCCAGGGGGCGGGCGAAAAACTGTTTTTT. This sequence encodes CASSSQGAGEKLFF.